The 15 T cell receptor beta chains given below trace back to one sample, sequenced in a study of T-cell reconstitution after alpha-beta-depleted transplantation in children. Researchers prepared the TCRbeta library using unique molecular identifiers, the study reports. In TCRdb, the PCR reads were re-called with MiXCR into one record per CDR3 protein. The sample has a few hundred thousand distinct CDR3 sequences; over 9% are singletons. The sample in question was PBMCs from the stem cell graft donor, obtained from the stem cell graft. The receptors stem from a human donor who donated a stem cell graft to a child with acute lymphoblastic leukemia.

This clonotype was detected only a few times. The rearrangement uses TRBV12-3 or TRBV12-4 and TRBJ2-7; 12 bases agree with TRBD2. The J segment lost 7 bases and the V segment lost 5 bases, leaving 12 bases of the junction unmatched. There are 16 residues in the CDR3. CDR3 sequence reads: CASSPALAGGGLEQYF. The CDR3 DNA reads as TGTGCCAGCAGTCCAGCCCTAGCGGGAGGGGGTTTGGAGCAGTACTTC.

Only a few counts were recorded for this clonotype. This chain joins TRBV7-9 and TRBJ2-7; unclear D gene. CDR3 length: 13 amino acids. From germline, CDR1 is SEHNR and CDR2 FQNEAQ (reference sequence). Deletions cut 5 bases from V and 4 bases from J, with 12 bases between. The CDR3 DNA reads TGTGCCAGCAGCCCCGGACGGGCGTACGAGCAGTACTTC. This sequence encodes CASSPGRAYEQYF.

This clonotype was seen only a few times. The chain recombines TRBV25-1 with TRBJ2-7, with D perhaps TRBD1 or TRBD2 (5 bases each). The V gene lost 10 bases and the J gene lost 3 bases, with 19 bases spanning the gap. Germline CDR1 reads MGHDK; CDR2 reads SYGVNS. The CDR3 length is 14 residues. This CDR3 is CATRRSGAFYEQYF. For the CDR3, the DNA is TGTGCCACCCGTCGGTCCGGGGCCTTCTACGAGCAGTACTTC.

This clonotype has a handful of counts. The genes are TRBV3-1 and TRBJ2-7; TRBD2 aligns across 13 bases. V dropped 0 bases and J dropped 1; count of bases not matched to a gene: 12. Germline V gives CDR1 LGHDT, CDR2 YNNKEL (reference sequence). The CDR3 runs 20 residues. The CDR3 loop reads CASSQDPGLAGPTPSYEQYF. The DNA for the CDR3 is TGTGCCAGCAGCCAAGACCCGGGACTAGCGGGACCTACCCCTTCCTACGAGCAGTACTTC.

In its sample, this clonotype was seen many times. The genes are TRBV6-2 or TRBV6-3 and TRBJ2-2; 7 bases agree with TRBD1. Germline assignment: CDR1 MNHEY and CDR2 SVGEGT. The CDR3 totals 15 residues. V lost 4 bases to trimming and J lost 2 bases; unmatched junction nucleotides: 4. CDR3 sequence (DNA): TGTGCCAGCAGTTCCCGGGACAGAAACACCGGGGAGCTGTTTTTT. It translates to CASSSRDRNTGELFF.

This rearrangement joins TRBV6-1 to TRBJ1-2, with TRBD1 matching 8 bases. Per germline, CDR1 MNHNS and CDR2 SASEGT. The CDR3 loop spans 15 amino acids. The trim removed 6 bases at V and 7 bases at J, leaving 13 bases unmatched. The CDR3 sequence is CASRTRTGFLGGYTF. Here the CDR3 DNA reads TGTGCCAGCAGGACAAGGACAGGGTTCTTGGGTGGCTACACCTTC.

This clonotype was found a few times. This chain connects TRBV28 to TRBJ2-1; D is perhaps TRBD2 (6 bases). V lost 2 bases and J lost 9, with 8 bases in between. CDR3 length equals 12 residues. Per the germline V gene, CDR1 is MDHEN and CDR2 is SYDVKM. CDR3 region: CASSLRGLEQFF. The CDR3 bases are TGTGCCAGCAGTTTAAGGGGACTTGAGCAGTTCTTC.

The genes are TRBV20-1 and TRBJ2-3; possible D gene TRBD2, 6 bases. V was cut by 3 bases and J by 5 bases, with 18 bases left in between. Germline V lookup: CDR1 DFQATT, CDR2 SNEGSKA (reference sequence). The CDR3 is 15 residues long. DNA for the CDR3: TGCAGTGCTAGTCACCTAGCGCTACCTCAAGATACGCAGTATTTT. Translated: CSASHLALPQDTQYF.

This clonotype was picked up a small number of times. J is TRBJ2-2 and V is TRBV12-3 or TRBV12-4; D unresolved. The ends were cut back, 6 bases at V and 4 bases at J, with 12 bases in the middle. The CDR3 sequence is 14 residues long. Written as DNA, the CDR3 is TGTGCCAGCAGGCCGTTACAGCTCACCGGGGAGCTGTTTTTT. Translating gives CASRPLQLTGELFF.

This clonotype was detected a few times. This chain links TRBV7-9 with TRBJ1-1; D is unresolved. Germline-derived CDR1 and CDR2 are SEHNR and FQNEAQ (reference sequence). Trimming stripped 5 bases from V and 1 base from J, with 17 bases between. CDR3 length: 16 amino acids. The CDR3 protein is CASSPSPITPNTEAFF. The DNA of the CDR3 is TGTGCCAGCAGCCCTTCACCTATCACCCCGAACACTGAAGCTTTCTTT.

This clonotype appeared a few times. The chain uses TRBV28 and TRBJ2-7; D is unclear. V was cut by 6 bases and J by 4 bases, with 16 bases left in between. Looked up from germline, CDR1 is MDHEN and CDR2 is SYDVKM. The CDR3 spans 14 residues. CDR3 in amino acids: CASRPGRTHYEQYF. The CDR3 region has the DNA TGTGCCAGCAGACCAGGCCGAACCCATTACGAGCAGTACTTC.

This clonotype has only one observation. CDR3 bases: TGCAGTGCTAGAACACGGGGCGGGACAGGGAAATTCTACGAGCAGTACTTC. Protein sequence: CSARTRGGTGKFYEQYF. The rearrangement joins TRBV20-1 to TRBJ2-7; 9 bases match TRBD1. The trim removed 2 bases at V and 3 bases at J, leaving 14 bases unmatched. CDR1 and CDR2 from the germline V gene are DFQATT and SNEGSKA (reference sequence). The length of the CDR3 is 17 residues.

The CDR3 loop reads CASSFGTGSGYGYTF. The CDR3 DNA is TGTGCCAGCAGTTTTGGGACAGGCAGCGGCTATGGCTACACCTTC. The chain has TRBV12-3 or TRBV12-4 and TRBJ1-2, with 8 bases lining up with TRBD1. The length of the CDR3 is 15 residues. V was pared by 3 bases and J by 4 bases, with 7 bases of the junction left unmatched.

The genes are TRBV6-5 and TRBJ2-7; 10 bases map to TRBD2. Trimming at V came to 3 bases and at J to 5 bases, leaving 7 bases not matched to a gene. The V gene's germline CDR1 is MNHEY and CDR2 SVGAGI. The CDR3 runs to 15 residues. The CDR3: CASSYSLAGADEQYF. In DNA, the CDR3 is TGTGCCAGCAGTTATAGCCTAGCGGGAGCCGACGAGCAGTACTTC.

This clonotype was seen a few times. The chain has TRBV5-1 and TRBJ2-7; 7 nucleotides match TRBD1. The V gene's germline CDR1 is SGHRS and CDR2 YFSETQ. CDR3 size: 16 residues. V lost 2 bases to trimming and J lost 0 bases; unmatched junction nucleotides: 8. The CDR3 loop is CASSFEQGPSSYEQYF. CDR3 coding DNA: TGCGCCAGCAGCTTTGAACAGGGGCCCAGCTCCTACGAGCAGTACTTC.